This entry lists 13 T cell receptor beta chains sequenced from one sample in a study of T cell repertoires in cytomegalovirus infection. TCRdb used MiXCR to reprocess the reads, holding one entry per CDR3 protein. The sample contains around 490,000 distinct CDR3 sequences, approximately 26% of which appear only once. Source material: PBMCs. The receptors here all came from a human donor in good health (CMV status not recorded). Some clones in this sample may be carry-over from other donors' samples.

This clonotype has just a few counts. V is TRBV7-9 and J is TRBJ1-2; 9 positions agree with TRBD1. CDR3 length: 17 amino acids. J lost 3 bases, V lost 5 bases, and 13 bases had no gene match. CDR1 SEHNR and CDR2 FQNEAQ come from the germline V gene (reference sequence). The CDR3 protein is CASSTQGSTGGDYGYTF. The CDR3, as DNA: TGTGCCAGCAGCACCCAGGGCTCTACAGGGGGCGACTATGGCTACACCTTC.

The chain couples TRBV6-2 or TRBV6-3 to TRBJ1-5; TRBD1 agrees at 8 bases. In germline, CDR1 is MNHEY, CDR2 SVGEGT. Trimming took 7 bases from V and 6 from J; bases not matched to a gene: 2. This CDR3 region has 12 residues. CDR3 residues: CASNGQGQPQHF. Written as DNA, the CDR3 is TGTGCCAGCAATGGACAGGGTCAGCCCCAGCATTTT.

The chain links TRBV11-3 to TRBJ2-2, with TRBD2 matching over 7 bases. The germline CDR1 and CDR2 sequences are SGHNT and YENEEA. The V and J ends lost 3 bases and 6 bases, in that order; junction bases with no gene match: 13. The length of the CDR3 is 17 residues. CDR3 in amino acids: CASSLGGSTGLAGELFF. The CDR3 DNA sequence: TGTGCCAGCAGCTTGGGAGGGAGTACAGGCTTGGCCGGGGAGCTGTTTTTT.

This clonotype has more than one count but fewer than ten. Compared with germline, one end of the junction differs, possibly owing to a read error. The CDR3 here is CASSLAGGAGTEAFF. Written as DNA, the CDR3 is TGTGCCAGCAGTTTAGCGGGGGGGGCCGGAACTGAAGCTTTCTTT. This rearrangement joins TRBV7-2 to TRBJ1-1, with D perhaps TRBD1 (6 bases). Germline V lookup: CDR1 SGHTA, CDR2 FQGNSA. The CDR3 is 15 residues long. The variable domain in full, with the rest retrieved from reference TRBV7-2 and TRBJ1-1, is GAGVSQSPSNKVTEKGKDVELRCDPISGHTALYWYRQSLGQGLEFLIYFQGNSAPDKSGLPSDRFSAERTGGSVSTLTIQRTQQEDSAVYLCASSLAGGAGTEAFFGQGTRLTVV.

CDR3 region: CSALLAGVGNEQFF. In DNA form, the CDR3 reads TGCAGCGCCCTACTAGCGGGTGTTGGGAATGAGCAGTTCTTC. This rearrangement joins TRBV29-1 to TRBJ2-1; TRBD2 matches at 9 bases. This CDR3 is built from 14 residues. Trimming cost V 7 bases and J 7 bases; bases outside gene matches: 11. Germline V gene data show CDR1 as SQVTM and CDR2 as ANQGSEA.

The gene calls are TRBV20-1 and TRBJ1-4, with D possibly matching TRBD1 (6 bases). CDR3 length equals 14 residues. The V gene's germline CDR1 is DFQATT and CDR2 SNEGSKA (reference sequence). Trimming removed 5 bases from V and 4 bases from J, with 14 bases in between. CDR3: CSAPDRRGNEKLFF. The CDR3 nucleotides are TGCAGTGCTCCCGACAGGCGGGGTAATGAAAAACTGTTTTTT.

In its sample, this clonotype was seen a few times. The chain joins TRBV6-6 to TRBJ2-6; the match to TRBD1 covers 7 bases. CDR3 length: 19 residues. The junction had 14 bases not matched to a gene; V was cut back by 6 bases and J by 0 bases. Germline CDR1 is MNHNY and CDR2 is SVGAGI (reference sequence). CDR3: CASRDPGQETFSGANVLTF. The CDR3 DNA is TGTGCCAGCAGGGACCCTGGACAGGAGACCTTCTCTGGGGCCAACGTCCTGACTTTC.

The V call is TRBV11-2, the J call TRBJ2-1; D possibly corresponds to TRBD2 (6 bases). V dropped 2 bases and J dropped 0 bases, with 11 bases sitting between them. CDR1 and CDR2 from the germline V gene are SGHAT and FQNNGV. This CDR3 contains 16 residues. The CDR3 nucleotides are TGTGCCAGCAGCTTAAACCGGGAGCCCTCCTACAATGAGCAGTTCTTC. Its translation is CASSLNREPSYNEQFF.

There are many counts of this clonotype. The J gene is TRBJ2-3, the V gene TRBV7-8; TRBD2 agrees at 8 bases. CDR3 length: 15 amino acids. The junction had 6 bases not matched to a gene; V was cut back by 1 base and J by 6 bases. The V gene's germline CDR1 is SGHVS and CDR2 FQNEAQ. CDR3 region: CASSLEAGDVDTQYF. CDR3 bases: TGTGCCAGCAGCTTAGAAGCGGGAGATGTGGATACGCAGTATTTT.

This clonotype occurred a few times. J is TRBJ2-3 and V is TRBV12-3 or TRBV12-4; no firm D call. The CDR3 covers 14 residues. Trimming shortened V by 1 base and J by 4 bases, and 9 bases separated the two germline ends. The CDR3 DNA sequence: TGTGCCAGCAGTTTAGAGAGGCAGTCAGATACGCAGTATTTT. Amino acids: CASSLERQSDTQYF.

The rearrangement links TRBV11-2 to TRBJ1-5, with 9 bases aligning to TRBD1. The CDR3 runs to 15 residues. Trimming at V came to 5 bases and at J to 5 bases, leaving 7 bases not matched to a gene. CDR1 and CDR2 from the germline V gene are SGHAT and FQNNGV. CDR3 sequence reads: CASSRGQGVYQPQHF. For the CDR3, the DNA is TGTGCCAGCAGCCGGGGACAGGGAGTATATCAGCCCCAGCATTTT. Combining the CDR3 with reference TRBV11-2 and TRBJ1-5 gives the whole variable domain EAGVAQSPRYKIIEKRQSVAFWCNPISGHATLYWYQQILGQGPKLLIQFQNNGVVDDSQLPKDRFSAERLKGVDSTLKIQPAKLEDSAVYLCASSRGQGVYQPQHFGDGTRLSIL.

This clonotype came up many times. This chain connects TRBV7-2 to TRBJ2-4, with TRBD2 matching over 8 bases. The V and J ends lost 5 bases and 3 bases, in that order; junction bases with no gene match: 6. This CDR3 comprises 15 residues. CDR1 is SGHTA and CDR2 is FQGNSA in the germline V gene. The CDR3 loop reads CASSLGGEVKNIQYF. The CDR3 nucleotides read TGTGCCAGCAGCCTCGGGGGGGAGGTCAAAAACATTCAGTACTTC.

This chain joins TRBV12-3 or TRBV12-4 and TRBJ1-5; D is unclear. Trimming cost V 5 bases and J 6 bases, with 11 bases left between them. This CDR3 has 13 amino acids. CDR3: CASSPREAQPQHF. DNA of the CDR3: TGTGCCAGCAGTCCTCGGGAGGCTCAGCCCCAGCATTTT.